This TCR beta chain is from a study of human thymus T cells. The germline gives CDR1 SGHNT, CDR2 YYREEE (reference sequence). The trim removed 4 bases at V and 4 bases at J, leaving 5 bases unmatched. CDR3 length equals 14 residues. Here immunoSEQ multiplex PCR was the method, and the copy in TCRdb shows in-frame clones only, minus some. Of 35,000 to 45,000 clones listed, approximately 93% are singletons. The material sequenced was blood. The receptor was derived from a boy under two years old with a congenital heart defect but otherwise immunologically healthy. The chain is built from TRBV5-4 and TRBJ2-4, with TRBD1 identical over 7 bases. The CDR3 loop reads CASSPGTVKNIQYF. CDR3 nucleotides: TGTGCCAGCAGCCCCGGGACAGTTAAAAACATTCAGTACTTC.